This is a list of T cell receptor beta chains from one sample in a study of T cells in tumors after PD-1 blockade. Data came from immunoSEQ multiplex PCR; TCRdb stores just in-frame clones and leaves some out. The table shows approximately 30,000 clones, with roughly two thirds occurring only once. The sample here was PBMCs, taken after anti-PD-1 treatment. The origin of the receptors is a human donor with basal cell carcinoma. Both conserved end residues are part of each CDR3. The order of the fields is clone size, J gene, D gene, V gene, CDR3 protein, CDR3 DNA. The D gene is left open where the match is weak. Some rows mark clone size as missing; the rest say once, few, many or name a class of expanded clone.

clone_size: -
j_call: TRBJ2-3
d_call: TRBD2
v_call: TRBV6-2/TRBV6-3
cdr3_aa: CASSYSRTSGFTDTQYF
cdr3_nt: TGTGCCAGCAGTTACTCCAGGACTAGCGGGTTCACAGATACGCAGTATTTT

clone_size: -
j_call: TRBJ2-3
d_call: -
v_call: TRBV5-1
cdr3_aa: CASSLELRGNLATDTQYF
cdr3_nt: TGCGCCAGCAGCTTGGAGCTCCGCGGGAATTTAGCTACAGATACGCAGTATTTT

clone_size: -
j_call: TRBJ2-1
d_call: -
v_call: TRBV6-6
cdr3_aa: CASSHRAESYNEQFF
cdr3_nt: TGTGCCAGCAGTCACAGGGCTGAGTCCTACAATGAGCAGTTCTTC

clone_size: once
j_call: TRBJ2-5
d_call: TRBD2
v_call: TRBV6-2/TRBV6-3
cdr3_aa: CASSPLPSGTTQETQYF
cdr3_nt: TGTGCCAGCAGCCCCCTCCCCTCCGGGACTACTCAAGAGACCCAGTACTTC

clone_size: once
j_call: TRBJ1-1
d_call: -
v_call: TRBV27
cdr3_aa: CASQGSAPEAFF
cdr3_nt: TGTGCCAGCCAAGGGTCTGCCCCTGAAGCTTTCTTT

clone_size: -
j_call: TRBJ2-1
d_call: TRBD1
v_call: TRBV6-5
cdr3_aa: CASSWTGGGEQFF
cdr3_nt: TGTGCCAGCAGTTGGACAGGGGGTGGTGAGCAGTTCTTC

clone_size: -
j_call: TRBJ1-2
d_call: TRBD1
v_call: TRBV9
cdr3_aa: CASSADRGRVYGYTF
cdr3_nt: TGTGCCAGCAGCGCTGACAGGGGGCGAGTCTATGGCTACACCTTC

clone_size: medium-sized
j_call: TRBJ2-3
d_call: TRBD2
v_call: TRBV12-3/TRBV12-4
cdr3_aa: CASRGLAADTQYF
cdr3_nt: TGTGCCAGCAGGGGACTAGCAGCCGATACGCAGTATTTT

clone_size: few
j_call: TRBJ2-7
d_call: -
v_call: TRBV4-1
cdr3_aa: CASSQDSGTPSYEQYF
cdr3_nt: TGCGCCAGCAGCCAAGATTCCGGGACACCTTCCTACGAGCAGTACTTC

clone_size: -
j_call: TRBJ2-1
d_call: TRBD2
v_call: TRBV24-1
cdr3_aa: CATSDLPERGYNEQFF
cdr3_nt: TGTGCCACCAGTGATCTCCCCGAGCGGGGGTACAATGAGCAGTTCTTC

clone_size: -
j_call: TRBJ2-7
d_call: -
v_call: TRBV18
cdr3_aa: CASSPNTGREQYF
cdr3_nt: TGTGCCAGCTCACCCAATACAGGGCGCGAGCAGTACTTC

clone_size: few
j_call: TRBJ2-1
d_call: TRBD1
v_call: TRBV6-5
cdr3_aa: CASSTRKGARNEQFF
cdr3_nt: TGTGCCAGCAGTACTCGAAAGGGGGCTAGGAATGAGCAGTTCTTC

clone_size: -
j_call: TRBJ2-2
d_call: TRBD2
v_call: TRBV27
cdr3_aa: CASSTPGTSGSFSTLKELFF
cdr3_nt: TGTGCCAGCAGTACCCCCGGGACTAGCGGGAGTTTTTCCACCCTAAAGGAGCTGTTTTTT

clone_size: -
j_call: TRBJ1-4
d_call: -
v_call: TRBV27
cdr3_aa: CASSPGQLATNEKLFF
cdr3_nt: TGTGCCAGCAGTCCCGGACAGTTAGCAACTAATGAAAAACTGTTTTTT

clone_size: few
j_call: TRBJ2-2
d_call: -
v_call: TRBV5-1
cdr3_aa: CASSRGDSGPGELFF
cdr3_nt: TGCGCCAGCAGCCGCGGGGACAGTGGCCCCGGGGAGCTGTTTTTT

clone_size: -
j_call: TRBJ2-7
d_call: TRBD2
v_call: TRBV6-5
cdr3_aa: CASSYSTSGSYEQYF
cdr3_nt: TGTGCCAGCAGTTACTCCACTAGCGGATCTTACGAGCAGTACTTC

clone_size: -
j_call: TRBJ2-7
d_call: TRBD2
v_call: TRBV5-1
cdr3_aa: CASSFYSGGRAHEQYF
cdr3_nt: TGCGCCAGCAGCTTCTATAGTGGCGGGAGAGCCCACGAGCAGTACTTC

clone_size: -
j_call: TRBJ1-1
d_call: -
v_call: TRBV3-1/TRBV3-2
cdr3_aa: CASKLRVGNTEAFF
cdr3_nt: TGTGCCAGCAAGCTCAGGGTGGGGAACACTGAAGCTTTCTTT

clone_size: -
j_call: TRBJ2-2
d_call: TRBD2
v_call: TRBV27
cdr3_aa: CASSSPAGGPIGELFF
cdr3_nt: TGTGCCAGCAGTTCCCCAGCGGGAGGGCCGATCGGGGAGCTGTTTTTT

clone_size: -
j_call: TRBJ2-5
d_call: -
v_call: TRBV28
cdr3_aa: CASSFLKTHQGETQYF
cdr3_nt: TGTGCCAGCAGTTTTCTTAAGACGCATCAGGGGGAGACCCAGTACTTC

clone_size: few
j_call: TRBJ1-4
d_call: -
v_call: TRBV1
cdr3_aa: CTSRRRGGREKLFF
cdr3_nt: TGCACCAGCCGCCGGCGGGGAGGGAGAGAAAAACTGTTTTTT

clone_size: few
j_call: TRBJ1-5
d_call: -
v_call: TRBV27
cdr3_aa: CASSLIEGVGNQPQHF
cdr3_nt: TGTGCCAGCAGTTTAATCGAAGGGGTTGGGAATCAGCCCCAGCATTTT

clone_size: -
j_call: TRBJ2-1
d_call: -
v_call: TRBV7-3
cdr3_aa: CASSLNPAGTTYNEQFF
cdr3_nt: TGTGCCAGCAGCTTAAATCCCGCGGGGACCACCTACAATGAGCAGTTCTTC

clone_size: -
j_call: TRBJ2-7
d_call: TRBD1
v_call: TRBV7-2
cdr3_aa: CASSLEGTAVPYEQYF
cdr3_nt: TGTGCCAGCAGCTTAGAGGGGACAGCAGTCCCCTACGAGCAGTACTTC

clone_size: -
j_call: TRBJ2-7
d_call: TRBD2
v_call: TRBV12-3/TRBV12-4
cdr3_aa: CASSQGLAGKYF
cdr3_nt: TGTGCCAGCAGTCAAGGACTAGCGGGAAAGTACTTC

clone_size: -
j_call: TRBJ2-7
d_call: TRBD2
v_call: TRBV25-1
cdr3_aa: CASSEPSSGTPEQYF
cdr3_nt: TGTGCCAGCAGTGAACCGTCTAGCGGGACCCCCGAGCAGTACTTC

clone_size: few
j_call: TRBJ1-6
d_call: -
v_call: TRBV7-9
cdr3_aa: CASSTAGRTLHF
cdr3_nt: TGTGCCAGCAGCACGGCAGGACGCACCCTCCACTTT

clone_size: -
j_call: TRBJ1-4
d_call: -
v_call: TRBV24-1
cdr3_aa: CATSDGGEGEKLFF
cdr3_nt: TGTGCCACCAGTGATGGGGGGGAAGGTGAAAAACTGTTTTTT

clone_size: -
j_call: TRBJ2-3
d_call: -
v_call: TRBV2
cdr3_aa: CASRRDRSNTDTQYF
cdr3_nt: TGTGCCAGCAGGAGAGACAGGAGCAACACAGATACGCAGTATTTT

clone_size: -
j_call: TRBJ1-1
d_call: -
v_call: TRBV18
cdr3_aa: CASSPGTPFEAFF
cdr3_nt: TGTGCCAGCTCACCAGGGACACCGTTTGAAGCTTTCTTT

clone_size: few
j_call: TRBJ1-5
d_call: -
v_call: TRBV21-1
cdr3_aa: CASSKVGGRTRQPQHF
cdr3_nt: TGTGCCAGCAGCAAAGTTGGGGGTCGGACGAGGCAGCCCCAGCATTTT

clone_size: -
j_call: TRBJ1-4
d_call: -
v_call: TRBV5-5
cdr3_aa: CASSPGRGTNEKLFF
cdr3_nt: TGTGCCAGCAGCCCTGGACGGGGGACTAATGAAAAACTGTTTTTT

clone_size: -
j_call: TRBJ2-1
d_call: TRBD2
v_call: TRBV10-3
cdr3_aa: CAISRVGTTYNEQFF
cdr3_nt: TGTGCCATCAGTCGAGTAGGGACTACCTACAATGAGCAGTTCTTC

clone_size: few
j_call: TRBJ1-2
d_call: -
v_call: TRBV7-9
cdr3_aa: CASSLSRQEGYGYTF
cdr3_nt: TGTGCCAGCAGCTTAAGTCGACAGGAGGGCTATGGCTACACCTTC

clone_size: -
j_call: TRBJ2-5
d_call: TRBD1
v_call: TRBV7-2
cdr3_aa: CASSTGQGVQETQYF
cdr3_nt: TGTGCCAGCAGCACCGGACAGGGCGTTCAAGAGACCCAGTACTTC

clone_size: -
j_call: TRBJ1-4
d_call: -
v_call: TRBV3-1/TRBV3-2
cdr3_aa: CASSPGLPSGRGVSTNEKLFF
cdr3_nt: TGTGCCAGCAGCCCCGGACTACCTTCCGGGAGAGGGGTTTCGACTAATGAAAAACTGTTTTTT

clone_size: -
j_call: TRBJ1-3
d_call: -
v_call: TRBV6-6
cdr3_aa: CASSLPGPSSGNTIYF
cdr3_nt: TGTGCCAGCAGTTTACCGGGGCCATCCTCTGGAAACACCATATATTTT

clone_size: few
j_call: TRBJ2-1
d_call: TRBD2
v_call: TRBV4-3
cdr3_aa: CASSLKSASGRSSYNEQFF
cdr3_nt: TGCGCCAGCAGCCTAAAGTCTGCTAGCGGGAGGAGCTCCTACAATGAGCAGTTCTTC

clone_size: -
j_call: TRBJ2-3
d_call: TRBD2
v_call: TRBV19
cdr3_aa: CASSALPGGEDTQYF
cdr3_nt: TGTGCCAGTAGTGCTCTTCCGGGAGGCGAAGATACGCAGTATTTT

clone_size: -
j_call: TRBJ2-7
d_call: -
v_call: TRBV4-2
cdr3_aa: CASSQALGSGIYEQYF
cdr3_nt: TGTGCCAGCAGCCAAGCCTTGGGTAGCGGAATTTACGAGCAGTACTTC

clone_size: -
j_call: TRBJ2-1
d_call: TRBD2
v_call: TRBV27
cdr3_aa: CASSLAGPYNEQFF
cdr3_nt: TGTGCCAGCAGTCTAGCGGGGCCCTACAATGAGCAGTTCTTC

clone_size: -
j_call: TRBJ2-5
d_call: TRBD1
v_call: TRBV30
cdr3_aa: CAWSATGGVTETQYF
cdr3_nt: TGTGCCTGGAGCGCGACAGGGGGCGTAACAGAGACCCAGTACTTC

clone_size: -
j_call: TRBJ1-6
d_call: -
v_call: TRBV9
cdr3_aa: CASSAGDSYNSPLHF
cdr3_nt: TGTGCCAGCAGCGCAGGCGACTCCTATAATTCACCCCTCCACTTT

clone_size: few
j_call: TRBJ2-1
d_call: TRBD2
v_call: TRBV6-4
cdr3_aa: CASSAGGIVEQFF
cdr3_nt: TGTGCCAGCTCCGCGGGAGGGATCGTTGAGCAGTTCTTC

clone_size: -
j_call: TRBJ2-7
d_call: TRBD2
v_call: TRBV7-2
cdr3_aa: CASSLAGGEYYEQYF
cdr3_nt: TGTGCCAGCAGCCTGGCGGGAGGGGAATACTACGAGCAGTACTTC

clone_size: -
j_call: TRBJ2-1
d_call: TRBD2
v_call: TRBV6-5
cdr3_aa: CAGESGGYNEQFF
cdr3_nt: TGTGCCGGGGAGAGCGGGGGGTACAATGAGCAGTTCTTC

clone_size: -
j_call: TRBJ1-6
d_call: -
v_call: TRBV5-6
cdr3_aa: CASSLGRTNSPLHF
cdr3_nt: TGTGCCAGCAGTCTCGGGAGGACTAATTCACCCCTCCACTTT

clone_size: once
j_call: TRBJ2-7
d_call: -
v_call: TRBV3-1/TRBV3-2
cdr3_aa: CASSQVSRSYEQYF
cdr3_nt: TGTGCCAGCAGCCAAGTTTCCAGGTCCTACGAGCAGTACTTC

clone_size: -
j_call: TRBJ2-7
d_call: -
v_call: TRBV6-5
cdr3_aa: CASNTPALEQYF
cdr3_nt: TGTGCCAGCAATACCCCCGCGCTCGAGCAGTACTTC

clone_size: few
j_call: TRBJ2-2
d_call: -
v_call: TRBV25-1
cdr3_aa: CASSERLMNTGELFF
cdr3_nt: TGTGCCAGCAGTGAAAGACTGATGAACACCGGGGAGCTGTTTTTT

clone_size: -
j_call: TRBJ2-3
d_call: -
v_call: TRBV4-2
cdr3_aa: CASSLKGSTDTQYF
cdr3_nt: TGTGCCAGCAGCCTCAAAGGTAGCACAGATACGCAGTATTTT

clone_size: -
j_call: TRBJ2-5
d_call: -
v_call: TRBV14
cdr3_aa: CASSQDLISTQYF
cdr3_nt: TGTGCCAGCAGCCAAGATCTTATCTCCACCCAGTACTTC

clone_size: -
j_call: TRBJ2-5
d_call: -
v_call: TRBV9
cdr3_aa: CASNQGRSQETQYF
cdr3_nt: TGTGCCAGCAACCAAGGACGTTCCCAAGAGACCCAGTACTTC

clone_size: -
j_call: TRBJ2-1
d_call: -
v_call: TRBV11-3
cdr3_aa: CASSLGQSYNEQFF
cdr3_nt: TGTGCCAGCAGCTTAGGGCAGAGCTACAATGAGCAGTTCTTC

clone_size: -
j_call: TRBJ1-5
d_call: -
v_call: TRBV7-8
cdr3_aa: CASSLRDSNQPQHF
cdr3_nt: TGTGCCAGCAGCTTACGGGATAGCAATCAGCCCCAGCATTTT

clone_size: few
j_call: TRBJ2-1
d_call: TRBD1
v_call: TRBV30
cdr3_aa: CAWSTHRGPYNEQFF
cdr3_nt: TGTGCCTGGAGTACGCACAGGGGGCCCTACAATGAGCAGTTCTTC

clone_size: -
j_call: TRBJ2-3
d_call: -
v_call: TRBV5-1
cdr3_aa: CASSLMTPSTDTQYF
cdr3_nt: TGCGCCAGCAGCTTGATGACCCCTAGCACAGATACGCAGTATTTT

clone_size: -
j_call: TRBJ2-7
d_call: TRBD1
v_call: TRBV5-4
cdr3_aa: CASSLARAGGPPEQYF
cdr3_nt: TGTGCCAGCAGCTTGGCTCGGGCAGGGGGCCCCCCCGAGCAGTACTTC

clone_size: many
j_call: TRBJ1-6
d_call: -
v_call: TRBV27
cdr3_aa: CASSPQGPLNSPLHF
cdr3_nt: TGTGCCAGCAGTCCCCAGGGGCCGCTGAATTCACCCCTCCACTTT